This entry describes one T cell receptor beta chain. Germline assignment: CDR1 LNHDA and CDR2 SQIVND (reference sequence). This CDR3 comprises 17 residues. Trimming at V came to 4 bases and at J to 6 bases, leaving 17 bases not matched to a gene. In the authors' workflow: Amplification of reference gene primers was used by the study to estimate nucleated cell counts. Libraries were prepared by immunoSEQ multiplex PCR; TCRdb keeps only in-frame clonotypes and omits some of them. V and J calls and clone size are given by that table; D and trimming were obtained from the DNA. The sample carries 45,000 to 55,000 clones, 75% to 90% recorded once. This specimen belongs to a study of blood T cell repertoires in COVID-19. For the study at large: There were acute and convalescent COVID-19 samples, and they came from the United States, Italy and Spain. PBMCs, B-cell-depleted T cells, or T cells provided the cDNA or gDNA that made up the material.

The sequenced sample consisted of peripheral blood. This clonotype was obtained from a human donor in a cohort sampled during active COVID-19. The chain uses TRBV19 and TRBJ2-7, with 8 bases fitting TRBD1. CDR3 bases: TGTGCCAGTAGTACCGAACTGACAGGGGCCGCGCTTGCCGAGCAGTACTTC. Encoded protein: CASSTELTGAALAEQYF.